The 15 T cell receptor beta chains in this list originate from one sample, sequenced in a study of CD8+ T cells in alopecia areata. Following extraction, RNA underwent reverse transcription to cDNA, which served as the sequencing template. The method was immunoSEQ multiplex PCR; TCRdb's version includes in-frame clones alone and lacks a portion of them. The sample holds roughly 6,900 clones, approximately 65% seen once. Collected material from alopecia areata patients comprised lesional scalp punch biopsies and peripheral blood. This sample comprised skin, obtained at week 0. These receptors were obtained from a human donor with alopecia areata.

This sequence joins TRBV7-9 and TRBJ2-7, with 9 nucleotides matching TRBD1. The germline V gene has CDR1 SEHNR and CDR2 FQNEAQ (reference sequence). The CDR3 runs 14 residues. The J segment lost 3 bases and the V segment lost 4 bases, leaving 4 bases of the junction unmatched. The CDR3 nucleotides read TGTGCCAGCAGCTACACAGGGGGCTACTACGAGCAGTACTTC. Protein product: CASSYTGGYYEQYF.

This clone was seen more than once but under ten times. This chain joins TRBV7-3 and TRBJ2-1; 8 nucleotides line up with TRBD2. V shed 7 bases and J 5 bases; nucleotides not matched to a gene: 25. Germline V CDR1 and CDR2: SGHTA, FQGTGA. The CDR3 consists of 20 residues. CDR3 residues: CASIRRVRTSIRTEDNEQFF. DNA of the CDR3: TGTGCCAGCATTAGAAGGGTCCGGACTAGCATCCGAACGGAGGACAATGAGCAGTTCTTC. The full variable domain, rest sourced from reference TRBV7-3 and TRBJ2-1, is GAGVSQTPSNKVTEKGKYVELRCDPISGHTALYWYRQSLGQGPEFLIYFQGTGAADDSGLPNDRFFAVRPEGSVSTLKIQRTERGDSAVYLCASIRRVRTSIRTEDNEQFFGPGTRLTVL.

This clone was seen a handful of times. CDR3 loop: CASSRQTGDYGYTF. The CDR3 DNA is TGTGCCAGCAGCAGGCAGACAGGGGACTATGGCTACACCTTC. The V and J genes are TRBV5-4 and TRBJ1-2; 8 bases match TRBD1. CDR3 length: 14 residues. The V gene end was trimmed by 4 bases and the J gene end by 3 bases; junction bases not matched to a gene: 5. CDR1 and CDR2 (germline): SGHNT, YYREEE (reference sequence).

V usage is TRBV6-1 and J usage is TRBJ2-6; no definite D call. The V gene lost 1 base and the J gene lost 0 bases, with 4 bases spanning the gap. Germline lookup yields CDR1 MNHNS and CDR2 SASEGT. The CDR3 contains 15 residues. The CDR3: CASSEGSSGANVLTF. For the CDR3, the DNA is TGTGCCAGCAGTGAAGGTAGCTCTGGGGCCAACGTCCTGACTTTC.

The rearrangement joins TRBV29-1 to TRBJ2-1; 7 bases match TRBD1. The junction had 6 bases not matched to a gene; V was cut back by 3 bases and J by 7 bases. Germline loops: CDR1 SQVTM, CDR2 ANQGSEA. The CDR3 extends over 13 amino acids. CDR3 DNA: TGCAGCGTTGATTCAGGGGGTCGGAATGAGCAGTTCTTC. The encoded protein is CSVDSGGRNEQFF.

The chain employs TRBV7-2 and TRBJ1-3; the D gene is possibly TRBD1 (6 bases). CDR3 length: 14 amino acids. The V end lost 5 bases, the J end lost 2 bases, and 10 bases lay between the germline ends. CDR1 is SGHTA and CDR2 is FQGNSA in the germline V gene. The chain's CDR3 is CASSPGTTGNTIYF. In DNA, the CDR3 is TGTGCCAGCAGCCCCGGGACAACTGGAAACACCATATATTTT.

V is TRBV5-5 and J is TRBJ2-3, with 9 bases matching TRBD2. CDR3 length equals 15 residues. Germline trimming cut 7 bases from V and 5 bases from J; bases unmatched to any gene: 11. Germline assignment: CDR1 SGHKS and CDR2 YYEKEE (reference sequence). CDR3 DNA: TGTGCCAGCCGGGATAGCGGGGGATCCGGAGATACGCAGTATTTT. It translates to CASRDSGGSGDTQYF.

The gene calls are TRBV15 and TRBJ2-2; 10 nucleotides line up with TRBD2. Trimming cost V 5 bases and J 4 bases; bases outside gene matches: 7. CDR1 is LNHNV and CDR2 is YYDKDF in the germline V gene (reference sequence). The CDR3 covers 16 residues. The CDR3 sequence is CATSGGLAESTGELFF. The CDR3 DNA follows: TGTGCCACCAGCGGAGGACTAGCGGAGAGCACCGGGGAGCTGTTTTTT.

This clone was seen only once. The CDR3 spells CASVETENTGELFF. The DNA of the CDR3 is TGTGCCAGCGTAGAAACGGAAAACACCGGGGAGCTGTTTTTT. The V call is TRBV21-1, the J call TRBJ2-2. TRBV21-1 is classified as a pseudogene. The CDR3 is 14 residues long.

The rearrangement joins TRBV11-1 to TRBJ2-1, with D possibly being TRBD1 or TRBD2 (6 bases each). The germline gives CDR1 SGHAT, CDR2 FQDESV (reference sequence). There are 16 residues in the CDR3. V lost 7 bases, J lost 1 base, and 17 bases lay in between. CDR3 DNA sequence: TGTGCCAGCACTCTACAGGGAAGCGGGTCCTACAATGAGCAGTTCTTC. Translation: CASTLQGSGSYNEQFF.

This clone came up once. This rearrangement joins TRBV4-3 to TRBJ2-3; 13 positions agree with TRBD2. Germline V lookup: CDR1 LGHNA, CDR2 YSLEER. The CDR3 has 16 residues. J gave up 5 bases and V 1 base, and 3 bases lay outside the gene matches. The CDR3 DNA reads TGCGCCAGCAGCCAAGGTAGACTAGCGGGGGGAGATACGCAGTATTTT. Translation gives CASSQGRLAGGDTQYF.

This clone was counted only a few times. CDR3 protein: CAISAPVNTGELFF. DNA of the CDR3: TGTGCCATCAGCGCCCCAGTGAACACCGGGGAGCTGTTTTTT. The chain has TRBV27 and TRBJ2-2; no definite D call. The germline V and J ends were trimmed by 10 bases and 1 base, with 13 bases remaining between them. The CDR3 has 14 residues. Germline V gene data show CDR1 as MNHEY and CDR2 as SMNVEV (reference sequence).

This chain uses TRBV12-5 with TRBJ2-6; the D gene could be TRBD1 or TRBD2 (6 bases each). Germline CDR1 reads LGHNT; CDR2 reads FRNRAP. V lost 0 bases to trimming and J lost 4 bases, with 13 bases between them. The length of the CDR3 is 17 residues. CDR3 in DNA: TGTGCTAGTGGTTTGGTACTAGGGGGGAACGGGGCCAACGTCCTGACTTTC. This gives the protein CASGLVLGGNGANVLTF.

The J gene is TRBJ1-5, the V gene TRBV5-5; D is uncertain. The CDR3 has 14 amino acids. Germline lookup yields CDR1 SGHKS and CDR2 YYEKEE (reference sequence). Trimming pared 2 bases from V and 3 bases from J, leaving 9 bases between. The CDR3: CASSFLLSNQPQHF. CDR3 DNA sequence: TGTGCCAGCAGCTTTCTTTTGTCCAATCAGCCCCAGCATTTT. Looking up the rest from reference TRBV5-5 and TRBJ1-5 gives the full variable domain: DAGVTQSPTHLIKTRGQQVTLRCSPISGHKSVSWYQQVLGQGPQFIFQYYEKEERGRGNFPDRFSARQFPNYSSELNVNALLLGDSALYLCASSFLLSNQPQHFGDGTRLSIL.

This chain uses TRBV11-2 with TRBJ2-6; 8 positions agree with TRBD1. CDR1 and CDR2 from the germline V gene are SGHAT and FQNNGV. The CDR3 is 19 amino acids. The trim removed 6 bases at V and 0 bases at J, leaving 13 bases unmatched. The CDR3 loop reads CASSLRWGQVNSGANVLTF. DNA of the CDR3: TGTGCCAGCAGTTTAAGATGGGGACAGGTTAACTCTGGGGCCAACGTCCTGACTTTC.